Sequencing of this T cell receptor (beta chain) was carried out in a study of T cell responses to AZD1222 COVID-19 vaccine listed by TCRdb under 2021. Context from the whole study: A total of 233 trial participants underwent TCR sequencing, of whom approximately 210 received two doses of AZD1222 and about 25 received two doses of the MenACWY control vaccine. Trial participants were enrolled into age subgroups of 18-55, 56-69 and 70-plus years, which contained 148, 28 and 57 TCR-sequenced participants, respectively. Broader findings and caveats from the paper: Conclusions about previously exposed vaccinees are limited because only five to seven AZD1222 recipients were SARS-CoV-2 seropositive at baseline. No day 14 peak-response samples were available, so repertoires were characterized only after the peak T cell response. Participants were mostly white British, with more females than males. The authors suggested clonal diversity may have been underestimated. The 56-69-year group was small, and its depth increase did not reach significance, likely because of low power. Vaccine-associated CD4 TCRs spanned the whole spike protein, with dominant responses in regions 160-218 and 743-854. Spike-specific TCR breadth and depth rose significantly after two AZD1222 doses compared with day 0 and with MenACWY recipients. Nearly half of unique spike-specific TCRs reportedly recognized epitopes outside regions mutated in the B.1.351 and B.1.1.7 variants.

The sample's time point label is to be understood as: about 28 days (+/-7) after the second vaccine dose. AZD1222 recipients whose second dose came at about 4 weeks and those whose second dose came at about 12 weeks were combined into one group, since spike-specific TCR depth and breadth did not differ between the two schedules. Vaccinee samples were obtained from the UK trials COV001 and COV002, which included a single-blind randomized controlled phase 2/3 trial of AZD1222 (ChAdOx1 nCoV-19) in healthy adults. For TCRbeta chain sequencing, PBMC samples from trial participants were taken at day 0 and at day 28 after the second dose. The CDR3 regions of human TCRbeta chains were subjected to immunosequencing. In the source study's methods: Repertoire TCRs were checked for matches against a reference library of SARS-CoV-2-specific TCRs that had been generated using the MIRA antigen-specificity platform. Breadth was defined as the fraction of unique TCRs that were SARS-CoV-2-associated, and depth was defined as the fraction of total T cells that were SARS-CoV-2-associated. Using the MIRA data, every spike-specific TCR was mapped to the spike region that the TCR reacted to and assigned to either a CD4 or a CD8 class. Log10-transformed breadth and depth values were compared by one-way ANOVA with Sidak's multiple comparisons tests. The immuneACCESS repertoire file appears here via TCRdb, limited to in-frame rearrangements. These files lack a portion of the clones; in checked studies, under half of the deficit traces to unresolved V genes, and the cause of the others is not known. V, J and clone size derive from that table, while D and trimming were established from the DNA sequence. For this sample there are about 73,000 clones; about 78% appear just once. Of the sample, about 46% falls within the top ten clones.

This clone was counted between two and nine times. The target of this receptor is not known. Base qualities are not recorded, but no much larger clone differs from it by a single base. The CDR3 runs 14 residues from the cysteine to the phenylalanine. CDR3 DNA only is kept here, 42 bases in frame from base 1. The germline V gene sets CDR1 to MNHEY and CDR2 to SVGEGT. The junction shows trimming of 5 bases on V and 2 bases on J, and the gene matches do not reach 6 bases of it. Sample: peripheral blood, taken 28 days after the second AZD1222 dose. The origin of this receptor is an adult who received the AZD1222 COVID-19 vaccine. Here the chain combines TRBV6-2 or TRBV6-3 and TRBJ2-7; 7 central bases correspond to TRBD2. The nucleotide sequence reads as follows: TGTGCCAGCAGTCTAGCGGCTGTTACCTACGAGCAGTACTTC. This gives the protein CASSLAAVTYEQYF.